This is a list of T cell receptor beta chains from one sample in a study of identical twins. Each CDR3 protein gets one entry after TCRdb re-called the 5' RACE reads with MiXCR. This sample yields about 700,000 distinct CDR3 sequences, of which less than 7% are seen a single time; approximately 1.6% belongs to the top ten. The sample was naive T cells sorted from blood. The receptors come from a man aged 18 to 30 in good health. Both conserved end residues are part of each CDR3. Fields, in order: J gene, clone size, V gene, D gene, CDR3 DNA, CDR3 protein. The D gene is left open where the match is weak. The size field is filled for only some rows; it gives once, few, many or a size class.

>TRBJ2-3|many|TRBV5-1|TRBD2
TGCGCCAGCCACCCCGGTTCTAGCGGGAGCACAGATACGCAGTATTTT
CASHPGSSGSTDTQYF
>TRBJ1-3|many|TRBV20-1|.
TGCAGTGCTAGAGTGATTGTGGGGAGCTCTGGAAACACCATATATTTT
CSARVIVGSSGNTIYF
>TRBJ2-5|.|TRBV4-3|.
TGCGCCAGCAGCCAAGATGGAGGGATCCAAGAGACCCAGTACTTC
CASSQDGGIQETQYF
>TRBJ2-5|few|TRBV7-9|TRBD1
TGTGCCAGCAGCCCTAGAGACAGGGCGATTGGGGAGACCCAGTACTTC
CASSPRDRAIGETQYF
>TRBJ2-3|many|TRBV7-6|.
TGTGCCAGCAGCCCCCATTCCACGGATACGCAGTATTTT
CASSPHSTDTQYF
>TRBJ2-6|.|TRBV24-1|.
TGTGCCACCAGTGACCGAGGGCAAGGGGCCAACGTCCTGACTTTC
CATSDRGQGANVLTF
>TRBJ1-1|many|TRBV5-1|TRBD1
TGCGCCAGCTTCAGGACAGGGAGCACTGAAGCTTTCTTT
CASFRTGSTEAFF
>TRBJ2-7|.|TRBV7-6|.
TGTGCCAGCAGCTCAGCGGGTAGGACCTACGAGCAGTACTTC
CASSSAGRTYEQYF
>TRBJ2-7|few|TRBV12-3/TRBV12-4|TRBD1
TGTGCCAGCAGTTTATTAGGGGGCAGGGGGTACGAGCAGTACTTC
CASSLLGGRGYEQYF
>TRBJ1-1|many|TRBV12-3/TRBV12-4|.
TGTGCCAGCATCCCAACAGGCGACACTGAAGCTTTCTTT
CASIPTGDTEAFF
>TRBJ2-5|many|TRBV12-5|.
TGTGCTAGTGGCCTAGCGCAAGAGACCCAGTACTTC
CASGLAQETQYF
>TRBJ2-7|many|TRBV7-2|.
TGTGCCAGCAGCCCCCCTTCCTACGAGCAGTACTTC
CASSPPSYEQYF
>TRBJ1-5|once|TRBV18|.
TGTGCCAGCTCCAACAATCGAGGGCCCAATAGCAATCAGCCCCAGCATTTT
CASSNNRGPNSNQPQHF
>TRBJ2-5|many|TRBV20-1|.
TGCAGTGCTAGAGGATCCCCGGGTGTTGAAGAGACCCAGTACTTC
CSARGSPGVEETQYF
>TRBJ1-3|.|TRBV14|.
TGTGCCAGCAGCCGGGGGCCTGGAAACACCATATATTTT
CASSRGPGNTIYF
>TRBJ2-7|many|TRBV29-1|.
TGCAGCGTTGGTGGAGGGAAGGGCTACGAGCAGTACTTC
CSVGGGKGYEQYF
>TRBJ1-2|many|TRBV28|TRBD1
TGTGCCAGCAGTCTACCCGGTCTGGGACAGGGATCTAACTATGGCTACACCTTC
CASSLPGLGQGSNYGYTF
>TRBJ1-4|many|TRBV5-1|.
TGCGCCAGCAGCTTTTCCCGTCCGAATGAAAAACTGTTTTTT
CASSFSRPNEKLFF
>TRBJ2-1|many|TRBV20-1|TRBD2
TGCAGTGCTAGAACCCCCGTCCTAGCGGGAGGGCCATGGAATGAGCAGTTCTTC
CSARTPVLAGGPWNEQFF
>TRBJ1-4|many|TRBV7-9|.
TGTGCCAGCAGCTCGGGTCTTAATGAAAAACTGTTTTTT
CASSSGLNEKLFF
>TRBJ1-5|many|TRBV12-3/TRBV12-4|.
TGTGCCAGCAGTTTAAGGGCAGGGGTAAATCAGCCCCAGCATTTT
CASSLRAGVNQPQHF
>TRBJ1-2|.|TRBV4-1|.
TGCGCCAGCAGCCAAGAACAAGGGACTCAAGTGGACTATGGCTACACCTTC
CASSQEQGTQVDYGYTF
>TRBJ2-3|many|TRBV12-3/TRBV12-4|.
TGTGCCAGCAGTTTTGCCCCGGACTCCACAGATACGCAGTATTTT
CASSFAPDSTDTQYF
>TRBJ2-2|.|TRBV5-5|TRBD1
TGTGCCAGCGTCCTTTGGGGACAGGGAAACACCGGGGAGCTGTTTTTT
CASVLWGQGNTGELFF
>TRBJ2-1|few|TRBV9|TRBD2
TGTGCCAGCAGCGTAGAAGGACTAGCCAAACATGAGCAGTTCTTC
CASSVEGLAKHEQFF
>TRBJ2-3|many|TRBV12-3/TRBV12-4|TRBD2
TGTGCCAGCAGTCATCGGACTAGCGGGATGACAGATACGCAGTATTTT
CASSHRTSGMTDTQYF
>TRBJ1-5|.|TRBV7-2|.
TGTGCCAGCAGCGCTACCACGGTGGCCCAGCATTTT
CASSATTVAQHF
>TRBJ1-6|many|TRBV10-3|.
TGTGCCATCAGTGGCCAGAGCAATTCACCCCTCCACTTT
CAISGQSNSPLHF
>TRBJ1-3|few|TRBV7-9|.
TGTGCCAGCAGCTTTGTCGAGTTATGGGACACCATATATTTT
CASSFVELWDTIYF
>TRBJ2-1|many|TRBV5-1|TRBD2
TGCGCCAGCACCCATGGGACTAGCGGGGGAAGGGCCTACAATGAGCAGTTCTTC
CASTHGTSGGRAYNEQFF
>TRBJ2-2|.|TRBV20-1|.
TGCAGTGCTAGACCCCCCGCGGGCGCGAACACCGGGGAGCTGTTTTTT
CSARPPAGANTGELFF
>TRBJ2-1|few|TRBV4-2|.
TGTGCCAGCAGCCAAGATGGGGTTGAGCAGTTCTTC
CASSQDGVEQFF
>TRBJ2-2|many|TRBV10-3|.
TGTGCCATCTCGGACGGCGGGGAGCTGTTTTTT
CAISDGGELFF
>TRBJ1-3|many|TRBV12-3/TRBV12-4|.
TGTGCCAGCACCCTAGGGCCCGGCACCATATATTTT
CASTLGPGTIYF
>TRBJ2-3|few|TRBV4-1|.
TGCGCCAGCAGCCAAGGCAGGGGATTGAGGCCTAATACGCAGTATTTT
CASSQGRGLRPNTQYF
>TRBJ1-4|many|TRBV5-1|.
TGCGCCAGCAGCTTGAGAGGAGAAAAACTGTTTTTT
CASSLRGEKLFF
>TRBJ1-5|many|TRBV4-2|.
TGTGCCAGCAGCCAAGATTGGCAAGATCAGCCCCAGCATTTT
CASSQDWQDQPQHF
>TRBJ2-3|many|TRBV7-3|.
TGTGCCAGCAGCCCTTTGACTAGCACAGATACGCAGTATTTT
CASSPLTSTDTQYF
>TRBJ2-5|many|TRBV5-5|.
TGTGCCAGCAGCCTGTTCGAAGAGACCCAGTACTTC
CASSLFEETQYF
>TRBJ1-5|.|TRBV20-1|.
TGCAGTGCTAGAGGGCCCGGGCGTCAGCCCCAGCATTTT
CSARGPGRQPQHF
>TRBJ2-2|.|TRBV18|TRBD2
TGTGCCAGCTCAGCAAGCGGGAGAAAAACCGGGGAGCTGTTTTTT
CASSASGRKTGELFF
>TRBJ2-1|.|TRBV19|.
TGTGCCAGTAGTATATGGGGGAATGAGCAGTTCTTC
CASSIWGNEQFF
>TRBJ2-5|many|TRBV7-9|TRBD1
TGTGCCAGCAGCTTAGAGGGACAGTGGTTCCAAGAGACCCAGTACTTC
CASSLEGQWFQETQYF
>TRBJ2-3|.|TRBV29-1|TRBD2
TGCAGCGTCAAATGGGGACTAGCGGCAGATACGCAGTATTTT
CSVKWGLAADTQYF
>TRBJ2-3|few|TRBV30|TRBD1
TGTGCCTGGCGATTAAGAGACAGGGGATACACAGATACGCAGTATTTT
CAWRLRDRGYTDTQYF
>TRBJ2-1|many|TRBV12-3/TRBV12-4|.
TGTGCCAGCAGTCTGGGAGTGACTGAGCAGTTCTTC
CASSLGVTEQFF